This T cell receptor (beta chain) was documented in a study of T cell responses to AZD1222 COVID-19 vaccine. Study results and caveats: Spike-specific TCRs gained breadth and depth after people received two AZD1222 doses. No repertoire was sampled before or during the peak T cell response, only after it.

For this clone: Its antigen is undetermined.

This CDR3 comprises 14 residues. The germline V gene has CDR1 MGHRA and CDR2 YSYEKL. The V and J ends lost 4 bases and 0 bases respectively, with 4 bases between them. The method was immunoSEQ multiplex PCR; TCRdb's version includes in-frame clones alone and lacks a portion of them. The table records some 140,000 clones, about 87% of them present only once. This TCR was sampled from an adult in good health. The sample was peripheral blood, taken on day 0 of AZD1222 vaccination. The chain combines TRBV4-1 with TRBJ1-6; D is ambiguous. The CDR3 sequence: CASSPGSYNSPLHF. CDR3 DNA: TGCGCCAGCAGCCCGGGCTCCTATAATTCACCCCTCCACTTT.